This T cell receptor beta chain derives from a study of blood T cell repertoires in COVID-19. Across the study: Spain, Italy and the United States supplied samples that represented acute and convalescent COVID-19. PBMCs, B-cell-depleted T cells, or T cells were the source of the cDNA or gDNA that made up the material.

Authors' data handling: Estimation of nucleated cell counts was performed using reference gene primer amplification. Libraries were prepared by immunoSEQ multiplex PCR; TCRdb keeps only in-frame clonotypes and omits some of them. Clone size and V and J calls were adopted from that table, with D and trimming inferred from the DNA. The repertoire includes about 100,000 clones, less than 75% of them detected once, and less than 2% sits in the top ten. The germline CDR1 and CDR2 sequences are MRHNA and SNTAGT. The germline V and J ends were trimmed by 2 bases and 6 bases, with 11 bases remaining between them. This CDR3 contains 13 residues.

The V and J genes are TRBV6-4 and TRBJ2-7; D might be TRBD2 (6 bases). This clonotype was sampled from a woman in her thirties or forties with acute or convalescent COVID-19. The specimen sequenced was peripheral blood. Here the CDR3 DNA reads TGTGCCAGCAGTGACGGCGGGGCGGGCGAGCAGTACTTC. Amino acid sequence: CASSDGGAGEQYF.